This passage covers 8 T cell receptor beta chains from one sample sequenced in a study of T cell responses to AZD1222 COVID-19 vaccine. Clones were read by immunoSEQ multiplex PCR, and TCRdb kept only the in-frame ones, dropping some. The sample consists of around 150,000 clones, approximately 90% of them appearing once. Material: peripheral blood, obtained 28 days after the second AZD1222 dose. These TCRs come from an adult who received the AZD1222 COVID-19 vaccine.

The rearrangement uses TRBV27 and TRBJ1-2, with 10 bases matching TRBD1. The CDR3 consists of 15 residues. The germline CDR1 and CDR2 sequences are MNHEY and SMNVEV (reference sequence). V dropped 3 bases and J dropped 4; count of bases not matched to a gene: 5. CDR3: CASSFQGQGFYGYTF. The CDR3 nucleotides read TGTGCCAGCAGTTTTCAGGGACAGGGGTTCTATGGCTACACCTTC.

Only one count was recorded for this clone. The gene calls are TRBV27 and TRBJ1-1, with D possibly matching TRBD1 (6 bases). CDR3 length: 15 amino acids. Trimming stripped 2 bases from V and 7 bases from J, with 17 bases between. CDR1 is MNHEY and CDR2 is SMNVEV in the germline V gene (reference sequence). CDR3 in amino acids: CASSLQGTGMDEAFF. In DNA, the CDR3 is TGTGCCAGCAGTTTACAGGGCACAGGGATGGATGAAGCTTTCTTT.

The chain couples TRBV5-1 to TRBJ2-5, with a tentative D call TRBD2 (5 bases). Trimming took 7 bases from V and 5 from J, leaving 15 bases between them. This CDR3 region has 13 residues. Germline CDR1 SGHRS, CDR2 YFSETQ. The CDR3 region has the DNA TGCGCCAGCCAAACTAGAGAGGGCGAGACCCAGTACTTC. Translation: CASQTREGETQYF.

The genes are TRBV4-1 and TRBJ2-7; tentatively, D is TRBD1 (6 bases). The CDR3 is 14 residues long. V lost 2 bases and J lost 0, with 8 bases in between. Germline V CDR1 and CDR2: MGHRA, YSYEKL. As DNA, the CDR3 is TGCGCCAGCAGCCAACTGACAGGCTCCTACGAGCAGTACTTC. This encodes CASSQLTGSYEQYF.

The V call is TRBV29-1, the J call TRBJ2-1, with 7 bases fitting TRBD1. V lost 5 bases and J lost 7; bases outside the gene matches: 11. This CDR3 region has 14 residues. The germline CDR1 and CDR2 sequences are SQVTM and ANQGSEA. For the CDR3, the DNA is TGCAGCGTTCCAAGGGGTGACAGGGCGAATGAGCAGTTCTTC. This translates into CSVPRGDRANEQFF.

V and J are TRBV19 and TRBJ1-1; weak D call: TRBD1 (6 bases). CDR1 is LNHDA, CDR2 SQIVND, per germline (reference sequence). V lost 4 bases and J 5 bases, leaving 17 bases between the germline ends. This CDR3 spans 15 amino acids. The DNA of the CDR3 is TGTGCCAGTAGTACTCTAGGGGGAATCAGGACTGAAGCTTTCTTT. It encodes CASSTLGGIRTEAFF.

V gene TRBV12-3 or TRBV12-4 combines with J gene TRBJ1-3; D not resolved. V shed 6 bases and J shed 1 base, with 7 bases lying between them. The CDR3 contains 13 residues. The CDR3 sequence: CASSRRSGNTIYF. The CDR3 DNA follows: TGTGCCAGCAGCCGGAGGTCTGGAAACACCATATATTTT.

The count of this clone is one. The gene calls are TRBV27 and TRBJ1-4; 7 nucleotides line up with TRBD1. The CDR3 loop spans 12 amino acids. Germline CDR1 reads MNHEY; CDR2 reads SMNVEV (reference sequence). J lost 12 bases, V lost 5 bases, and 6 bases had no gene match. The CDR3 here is CASSKSGTELFF. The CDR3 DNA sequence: TGTGCCAGCAGTAAGAGCGGGACAGAACTGTTTTTT. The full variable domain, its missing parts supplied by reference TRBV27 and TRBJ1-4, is EAQVTQNPRYLITVTGKKLTVTCSQNMNHEYMSWYRQDPGLGLRQIYYSMNVEVTDKGDVPEGYKVSRKEKRNFPLILESPSPNQTSLYFCASSKSGTELFFGSGTQLSVL.